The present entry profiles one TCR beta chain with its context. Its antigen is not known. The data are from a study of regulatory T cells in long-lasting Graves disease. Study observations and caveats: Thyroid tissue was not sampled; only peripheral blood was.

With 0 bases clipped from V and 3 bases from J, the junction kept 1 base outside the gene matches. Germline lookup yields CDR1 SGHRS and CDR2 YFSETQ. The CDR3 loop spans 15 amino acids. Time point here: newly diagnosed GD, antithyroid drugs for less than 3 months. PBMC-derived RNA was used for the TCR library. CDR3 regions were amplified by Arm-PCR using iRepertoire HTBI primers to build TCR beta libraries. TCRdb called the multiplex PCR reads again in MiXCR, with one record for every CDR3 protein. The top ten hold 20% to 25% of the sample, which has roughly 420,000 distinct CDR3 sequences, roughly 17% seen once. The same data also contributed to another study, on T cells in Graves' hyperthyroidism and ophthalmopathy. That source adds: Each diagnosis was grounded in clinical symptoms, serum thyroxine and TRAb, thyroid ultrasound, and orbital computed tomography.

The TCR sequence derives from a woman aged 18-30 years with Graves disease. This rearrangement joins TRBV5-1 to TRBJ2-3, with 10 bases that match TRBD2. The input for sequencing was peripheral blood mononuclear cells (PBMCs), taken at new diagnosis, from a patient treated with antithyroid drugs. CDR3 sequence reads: CASSLEGLATDTQYF. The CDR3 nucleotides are TGCGCCAGCAGCTTGGAGGGACTAGCGACAGATACGCAGTATTTT. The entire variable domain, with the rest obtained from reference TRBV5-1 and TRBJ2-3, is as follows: KAGVTQTPRYLIKTRGQQVTLSCSPISGHRSVSWYQQTPGQGLQFLFEYFSETQRNKGNFPGRFSGRQFSNSRSEMNVSTLELGDSALYLCASSLEGLATDTQYFGPGTRLTVL.